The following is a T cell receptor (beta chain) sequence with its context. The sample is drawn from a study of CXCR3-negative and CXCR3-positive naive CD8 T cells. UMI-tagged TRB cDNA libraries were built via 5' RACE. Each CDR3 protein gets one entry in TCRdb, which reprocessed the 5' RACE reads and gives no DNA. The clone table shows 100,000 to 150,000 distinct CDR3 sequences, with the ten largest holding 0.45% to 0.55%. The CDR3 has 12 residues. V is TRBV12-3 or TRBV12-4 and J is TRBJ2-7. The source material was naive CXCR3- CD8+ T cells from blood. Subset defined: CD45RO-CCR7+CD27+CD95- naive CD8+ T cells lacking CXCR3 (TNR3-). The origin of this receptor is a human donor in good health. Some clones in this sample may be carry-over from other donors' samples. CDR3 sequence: CASSISWYEQYF.